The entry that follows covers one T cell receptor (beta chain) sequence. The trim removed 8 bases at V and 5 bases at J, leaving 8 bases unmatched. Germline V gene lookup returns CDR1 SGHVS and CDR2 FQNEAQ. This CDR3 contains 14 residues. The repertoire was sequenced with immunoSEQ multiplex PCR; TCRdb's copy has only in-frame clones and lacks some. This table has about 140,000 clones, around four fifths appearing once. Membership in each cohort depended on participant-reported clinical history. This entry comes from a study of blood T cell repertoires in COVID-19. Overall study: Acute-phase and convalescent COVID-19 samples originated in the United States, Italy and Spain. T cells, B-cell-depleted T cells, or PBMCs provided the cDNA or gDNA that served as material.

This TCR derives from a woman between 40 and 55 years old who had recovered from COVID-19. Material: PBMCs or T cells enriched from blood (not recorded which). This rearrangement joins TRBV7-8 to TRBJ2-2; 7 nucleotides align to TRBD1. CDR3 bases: TGTGCCAGCGGGGGACAGTGGGGAACCGGGGAGCTGTTTTTT. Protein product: CASGGQWGTGELFF.